The rows below give T cell receptor beta chains drawn from one sample of a study of read filtering for tumor transcriptome and immune sequencing. TCRdb reanalysed the reads using MiXCR and keeps one entry per CDR3 protein. This table holds about 45,000 distinct CDR3 sequences, about 20% found once. Sequencing was performed on a population of CD138-negative cells sorted from bone marrow. All receptors come from a donor aged 40 or older with multiple myeloma. Both conserved end residues are part of each CDR3. A D gene is named only where the DNA matches it firmly. Part of the rows lack a size; the others show once, few, many or a class for expanded clones.

j_call,v_call,clone_size,d_call,cdr3_nt,cdr3_aa
TRBJ1-4,TRBV7-2,many,TRBD1,TGTGCCAGCAGCTTAACAGGACAGGGGTTTGAAAAACTGTTTTTT,CASSLTGQGFEKLFF
TRBJ2-1,TRBV18,many,TRBD1,TGTGCCAGCTCACCACCGGGGACAGGGTACAATGAGCAGTTCTTC,CASSPPGTGYNEQFF
TRBJ1-1,TRBV24-1,many,-,TGTGCCACCAGTGATTGGGAAGGGAACACTGAAGCTTTCTTT,CATSDWEGNTEAFF
TRBJ2-1,TRBV6-1,few,-,TGTGCCAGCAGCCGGGAGCCCCACAATGAGCAGTTCTTC,CASSREPHNEQFF
TRBJ2-7,TRBV14,many,-,TGTGCCAGCAGCCACATAGAGACCTACGAGCAGTACTTC,CASSHIETYEQYF
TRBJ2-7,TRBV12-3/TRBV12-4,many,TRBD1,TGTGCCAGCAGTCAGACAGGGGATGGGGAGCAGTACTTC,CASSQTGDGEQYF
TRBJ2-1,TRBV7-9,many,TRBD2,TGTGCCAGCAGCTTAGTTAGCGGGACCTACAATGAGCAGTTCTTC,CASSLVSGTYNEQFF
TRBJ2-3,TRBV3-1,-,-,TGTGCTAGCCGCCAAGGGCCTATGCCTCACAAAGATACGCAGTATTTT,CASRQGPMPHKDTQYF
TRBJ1-5,TRBV19,-,TRBD1,TGTGCCAGTAGTAGGACGGGACAGGGGGACTATCAGCCCCAGCATTTT,CASSRTGQGDYQPQHF
TRBJ1-1,TRBV3-1,many,-,TGTGCCAGCACCGACAGGTCTCTGAACACTGAAGCTTTCTTT,CASTDRSLNTEAFF
TRBJ2-1,TRBV5-4,many,-,TGTGCCAGCAGCCGCGGGGGACAGCACAATGAGCAGTTCTTC,CASSRGGQHNEQFF